This T cell receptor beta chain originates from a study of blood T cell repertoires in COVID-19. Study-wide background: Samples representing acute and convalescent COVID-19 were sourced from the United States, Italy and Spain. T cells, B-cell-depleted T cells, or PBMCs provided the cDNA or gDNA that served as material.

The CDR3 has 18 residues. V lost 0 bases, J lost 9 bases, and 24 bases lay in between. Looked up from germline, CDR1 is KGHSH and CDR2 is LQKENI. Authors' methods: Reference gene primer amplification gave estimated nucleated cell counts. The table came from immunoSEQ multiplex PCR; TCRdb's copy has only in-frame clones and leaves some out. Clonal size and the V and J genes are those of that table, whereas D and trimming came from the DNA. The sample has nearly 350,000 clones, around 91% seen once. The rearrangement uses TRBV18 and TRBJ2-1, with a possible D match to TRBD1 (5 bases). This TCR came from a woman aged 18-29 years who had recovered from COVID-19. Sequencing was performed on peripheral blood. The CDR3 DNA follows: TGTGCCAGCTCACCACCTTCAATGGCAGGGCCCGGTATGGGTGAGCAGTTCTTC. It translates to CASSPPSMAGPGMGEQFF.